A selection of T cell receptor beta chains follows, all from one sample in a study of lymphopenia after photon versus proton radiotherapy. Assay: immunoSEQ multiplex PCR; the TCRdb copy retains only in-frame clones and omits some. The sample includes 26,000 or so clones, around 81% of them seen just once. The specimen was peripheral blood, collected from a patient treated with photon-based radiotherapy. All receptors derive from a man aged 50 to 60 with gastric cancer. CDR3s include the opening cysteine and the closing phenylalanine or tryptophan. Fields, in order: clone size, D gene, V gene, J gene, CDR3 DNA, CDR3 protein. D genes are given only for firm matches. Clone size is shown for a subset of rows, as once, few, many or a class of expanded clone.

>NA|NA|TRBV30|TRBJ2-3
TGTGCCTGGGACCCCGTGACCACAGATACGCAGTATTTT
CAWDPVTTDTQYF
>NA|NA|TRBV4-1|TRBJ1-5
TGCGCCAGCAGCCAAGAGTGGTTGGGCAATCAGCCCCAGCATTTT
CASSQEWLGNQPQHF
>NA|NA|TRBV11-2|TRBJ2-3
TGTGCCAGCAGCTTAGTCACCAGTTGGCGGTTCACAGATACGCAGTATTTT
CASSLVTSWRFTDTQYF
>NA|NA|TRBV4-1|TRBJ1-2
TGCGCCAGCAGCCAAGATGGGGGGGATGTCGGCTATGGCTACACCTTC
CASSQDGGDVGYGYTF
>NA|NA|TRBV6-5|TRBJ1-1
TGTGCCAGCAGTTACTCGGGTGGGCGAGTACCAGCTTTCTTT
CASSYSGGRVPAFF
>NA|TRBD2|TRBV10-2|TRBJ2-1
TGCGCCAGCAGTGGACTAGCGGGGGGGTACAATGAGCAGTTCTTC
CASSGLAGGYNEQFF
>NA|NA|TRBV15|TRBJ1-6
TGTGCCACCAGCAGACCCGGACCGGGGACTTCACCCCTCCACTTT
CATSRPGPGTSPLHF
>NA|NA|TRBV5-1|TRBJ2-1
TGCGCCAGCAGCCGGGACGACGGAGCCTACAATGAGCAGTTCTTC
CASSRDDGAYNEQFF
>once|NA|TRBV5-1|TRBJ1-3
TGCGCCAGCAGCTTGGCGGGCGGCTCTGGAAACACCATATATTTT
CASSLAGGSGNTIYF
>NA|NA|TRBV5-6|TRBJ1-2
TGTGCCAGCAGCGTACCACACCGCCGGGGCTACACCTTC
CASSVPHRRGYTF
>NA|TRBD2|TRBV30|TRBJ2-5
TGTGCCTGGAGTTCCCGGGGGGGCCGAGAGACCCAGTACTTC
CAWSSRGGRETQYF
>once|TRBD1|TRBV4-3|TRBJ2-5
TGCGCCAGCAGCCAAGGGGACAGAGAAGAGACCCAGTACTTC
CASSQGDREETQYF
>NA|NA|TRBV7-3|TRBJ1-3
TGTGCCAGCAGCTTAACGGGGCAGGGTGGGAACACCATATATTTT
CASSLTGQGGNTIYF
>NA|NA|TRBV5-6|TRBJ2-3
TGTGCCAGCAGCAAAGGACAGTTTAGCACAGATACGCAGTATTTT
CASSKGQFSTDTQYF
>NA|NA|TRBV29-1|TRBJ2-5
TGCAGCGTTGAAGGAGAGGGTAGCGAGACCCAGTACTTC
CSVEGEGSETQYF
>NA|NA|TRBV19|TRBJ1-2
TGTGCCAGTAGTATAACAGGAACTAAGAACTATGGCTACACCTTC
CASSITGTKNYGYTF
>NA|NA|TRBV10-3|TRBJ2-3
TGTGCCATCAACGGGTTGGGTACAGATACGCAGTATTTT
CAINGLGTDTQYF
>hyperexpanded|TRBD1|TRBV5-6|TRBJ2-2
TGTGCCAGCAGCTCCGGACAGGGATTCGGGGAGCTGTTTTTT
CASSSGQGFGELFF
>NA|TRBD1|TRBV11-2|TRBJ1-2
TGTGCCAGCAGCTTAGTTGGCAGGGGGAACTATGGCTACACCTTC
CASSLVGRGNYGYTF
>few|NA|TRBV19|TRBJ1-5
TGTGCCAGTAGTTCCCTCGGGGGAGGCAATCAGCCCCAGCATTTT
CASSSLGGGNQPQHF
>NA|TRBD2|TRBV7-2|TRBJ2-5
TGTGCCAGCAGCCAGAGTAGCGGGGGGGCAGGAGAGACCCAGTACTTC
CASSQSSGGAGETQYF
>NA|TRBD2|TRBV9|TRBJ2-3
TGTGCCAGCAGCGTATTAGCGGGGGGAAGAGATACGCAGTATTTT
CASSVLAGGRDTQYF
>NA|NA|TRBV1|TRBJ2-5
TGCACCAGCAGACAAGAGACCCAGTACTTC
CTSRQETQYF
>NA|TRBD2|TRBV9|TRBJ2-1
TGTGCCAGCAGCGTAGACCCCCCTAGCGGGGTACGTAATGAGCAGTTCTTC
CASSVDPPSGVRNEQFF
>NA|NA|TRBV5-1|TRBJ2-3
TGCGCCAGCAGCTTGGCTCCGATTCCCACAGATACGCAGTATTTT
CASSLAPIPTDTQYF
>NA|NA|TRBV11-2|TRBJ2-3
TGTGCCAGCAGCTCAGGGGGGGATACGCAGTATTTT
CASSSGGDTQYF
>NA|NA|TRBV10-3|TRBJ2-2
TGTGCCATCAGTGGCGGGCTGAAAACCGGGGAGCTGTTTTTT
CAISGGLKTGELFF
>NA|NA|TRBV15|TRBJ1-5
TGTGCCACCAGCAGAGCCCCCAACTGGGATCTGAATCAGCCCCAGCATTTT
CATSRAPNWDLNQPQHF
>once|NA|TRBV19|TRBJ2-2
TGTGCCAGTACCGGGAACACCGGGGAGCTGTTTTTT
CASTGNTGELFF
>NA|NA|TRBV10-3|TRBJ1-4
TGTGCCACCACGAAGACAGATGCAACTAATGAAAAACTGTTTTTT
CATTKTDATNEKLFF
>NA|NA|TRBV6-5|TRBJ1-4
TGTGCCAGCAGTTACTCGTCTACCGTTAATGAAAAACTGTTTTTT
CASSYSSTVNEKLFF
>NA|TRBD1|TRBV5-6|TRBJ1-1
TGTGCCAGCAGTTACGGACAGGGGAACACTGAAGCTTTCTTT
CASSYGQGNTEAFF
>NA|NA|TRBV27|TRBJ2-3
TGTGCCACCAGGGCAGCTAGCACAGATACGCAGTATTTT
CATRAASTDTQYF
>once|NA|TRBV10-3|TRBJ1-1
TGTGCCATCAGTGCCCCGGGAACTGAAGCTTTCTTT
CAISAPGTEAFF
>NA|NA|TRBV6-1|TRBJ1-3
TGTGCCAGCTACTTGGACATCTCTGGAAACACCATATATTTT
CASYLDISGNTIYF
>NA|NA|TRBV10-3|TRBJ1-2
TGTGCCATCAGTGAGTCGACGGGGTCAGGGCACTATGGCTACACCTTC
CAISESTGSGHYGYTF
>NA|NA|TRBV27|TRBJ1-2
TGTGCCAGCAGTTTAAGCGGGGGAGGTGGGTATGGCTACACCTTC
CASSLSGGGGYGYTF
>NA|TRBD2|TRBV7-3|TRBJ2-5
TGTGCCAGCAGCTTTACTAGCGGGGAGACCCAGTACTTC
CASSFTSGETQYF
>NA|NA|TRBV11-3|TRBJ2-7
TGTGCCAGCAGCTTAGCGGGAACTTCCCACGAGCAGTACTTC
CASSLAGTSHEQYF
>NA|NA|TRBV7-9|TRBJ2-1
TGTGCCAGCAGCTTAGAGCCCTACAATGAGCAGTTCTTC
CASSLEPYNEQFF
>NA|NA|TRBV5-1|TRBJ2-5
TGCGCCAGCAGAAAACGGCCGTACGACACCTCCCAAGAGACCCAGTACTTC
CASRKRPYDTSQETQYF
>once|TRBD1|TRBV4-1|TRBJ2-5
TGCGCCAGCAGCCAGGGACAGGGTTCGGGAGAGACCCAGTACTTC
CASSQGQGSGETQYF